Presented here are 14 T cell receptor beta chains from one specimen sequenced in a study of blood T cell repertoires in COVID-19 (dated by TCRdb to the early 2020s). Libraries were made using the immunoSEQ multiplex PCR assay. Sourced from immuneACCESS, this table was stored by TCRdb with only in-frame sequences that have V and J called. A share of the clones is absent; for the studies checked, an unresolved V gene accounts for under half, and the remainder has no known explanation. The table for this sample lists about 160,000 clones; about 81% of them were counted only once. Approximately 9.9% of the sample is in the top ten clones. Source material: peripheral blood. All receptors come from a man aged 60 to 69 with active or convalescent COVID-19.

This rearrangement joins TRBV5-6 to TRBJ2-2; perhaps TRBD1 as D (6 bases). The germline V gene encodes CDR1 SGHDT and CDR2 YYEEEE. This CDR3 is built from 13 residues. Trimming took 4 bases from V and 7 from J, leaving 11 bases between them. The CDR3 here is CASSGNRDGELFF. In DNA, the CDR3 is TGTGCCAGCAGCGGCAACAGGGACGGGGAGCTGTTTTTT.

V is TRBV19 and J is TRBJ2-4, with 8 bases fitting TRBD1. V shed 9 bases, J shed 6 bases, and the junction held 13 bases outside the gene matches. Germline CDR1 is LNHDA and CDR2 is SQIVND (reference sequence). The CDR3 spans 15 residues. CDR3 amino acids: CASRRSTGGANIQYF. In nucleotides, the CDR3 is TGTGCCAGCCGACGATCTACAGGGGGAGCAAACATTCAGTACTTC.

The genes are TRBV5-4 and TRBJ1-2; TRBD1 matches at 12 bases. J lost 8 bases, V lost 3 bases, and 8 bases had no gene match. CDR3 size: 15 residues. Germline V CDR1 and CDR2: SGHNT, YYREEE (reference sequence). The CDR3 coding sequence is TGTGCCAGCAGCTCCTCCGGGACAGGGGGCGGCGGCTACACCTTC. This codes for CASSSSGTGGGGYTF.

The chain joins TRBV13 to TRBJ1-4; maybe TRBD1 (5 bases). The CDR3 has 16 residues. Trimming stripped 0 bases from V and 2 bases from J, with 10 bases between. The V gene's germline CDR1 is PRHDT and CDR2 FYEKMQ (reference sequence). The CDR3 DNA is TGTGCCAGCAGCTTAGGCGGGGCGGGGACTAATGAAAAACTGTTTTTT. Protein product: CASSLGGAGTNEKLFF.

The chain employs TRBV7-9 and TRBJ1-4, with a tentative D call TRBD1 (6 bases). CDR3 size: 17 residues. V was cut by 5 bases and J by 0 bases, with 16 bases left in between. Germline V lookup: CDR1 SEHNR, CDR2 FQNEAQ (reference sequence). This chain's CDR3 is CASSATGRPATNEKLFF. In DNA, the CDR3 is TGTGCCAGCAGCGCAACAGGGCGCCCCGCAACTAATGAAAAACTGTTTTTT.

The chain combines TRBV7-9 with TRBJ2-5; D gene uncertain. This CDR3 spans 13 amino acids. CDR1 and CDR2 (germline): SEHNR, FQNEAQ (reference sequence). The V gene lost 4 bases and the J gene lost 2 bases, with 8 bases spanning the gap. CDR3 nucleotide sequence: TGTGCCAGCAGCTCTGACGGGCAAGAGACCCAGTACTTC. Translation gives CASSSDGQETQYF. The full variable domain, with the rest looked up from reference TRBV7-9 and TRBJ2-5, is DTGVSQNPRHKITKRGQNVTFRCDPISEHNRLYWYRQTLGQGPEFLTYFQNEAQLEKSRLLSDRFSAERPKGSFSTLEIQRTEQGDSAMYLCASSSDGQETQYFGPGTRLLVL.

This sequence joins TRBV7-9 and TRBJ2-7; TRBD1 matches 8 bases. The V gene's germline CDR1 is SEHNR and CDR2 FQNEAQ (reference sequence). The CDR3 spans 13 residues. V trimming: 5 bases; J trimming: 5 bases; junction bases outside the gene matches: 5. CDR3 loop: CASSLDRVDEQYF. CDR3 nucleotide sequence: TGTGCCAGCAGCCTGGACAGGGTCGACGAGCAGTACTTC.

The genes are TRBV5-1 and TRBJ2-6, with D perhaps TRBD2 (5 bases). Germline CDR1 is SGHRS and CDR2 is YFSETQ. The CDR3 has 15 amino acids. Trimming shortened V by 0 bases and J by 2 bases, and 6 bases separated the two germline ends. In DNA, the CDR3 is TGCGCCAGCAGCTTGGACGGGGCTGGGGCCAACGTCCTGACTTTC. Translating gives CASSLDGAGANVLTF.

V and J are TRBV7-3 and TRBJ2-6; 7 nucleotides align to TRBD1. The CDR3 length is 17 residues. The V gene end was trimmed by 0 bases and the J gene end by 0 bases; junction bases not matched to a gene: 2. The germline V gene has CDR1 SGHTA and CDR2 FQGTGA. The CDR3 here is CASSLTPGGSGANVLTF. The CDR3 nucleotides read TGTGCCAGCAGCTTAACACCAGGGGGCTCTGGGGCCAACGTCCTGACTTTC.

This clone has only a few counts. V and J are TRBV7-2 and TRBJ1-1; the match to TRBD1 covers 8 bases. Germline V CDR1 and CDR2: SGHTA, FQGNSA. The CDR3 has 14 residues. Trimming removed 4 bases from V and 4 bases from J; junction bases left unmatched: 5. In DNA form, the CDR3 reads TGTGCCAGCAGCTACGGACAGGGCCGCACTGAAGCTTTCTTT. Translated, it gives CASSYGQGRTEAFF. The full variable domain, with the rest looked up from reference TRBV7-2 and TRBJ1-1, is GAGVSQSPSNKVTEKGKDVELRCDPISGHTALYWYRQSLGQGLEFLIYFQGNSAPDKSGLPSDRFSAERTGGSVSTLTIQRTQQEDSAVYLCASSYGQGRTEAFFGQGTRLTVV.

The CDR3 sequence is CASSSYKSSEYGQFF. The CDR3, as DNA: TGTGCCAGCAGCTCGTACAAGTCTAGCGAATATGGGCAGTTCTTC. The genes are TRBV11-2 and TRBJ2-1, with D possibly TRBD2 on 6 matching bases. The CDR3 is made up of 15 amino acids. Germline loops: CDR1 SGHAT, CDR2 FQNNGV. Trimming took off 4 bases at V and 12 bases at J, with 22 bases between the two ends.

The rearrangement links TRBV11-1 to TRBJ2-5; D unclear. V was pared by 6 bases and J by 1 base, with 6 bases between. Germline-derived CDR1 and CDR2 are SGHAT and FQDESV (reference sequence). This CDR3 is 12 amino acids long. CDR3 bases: TGTGCCAGCAGTCCGGGCCAAGAGACCCAGTACTTC. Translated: CASSPGQETQYF.

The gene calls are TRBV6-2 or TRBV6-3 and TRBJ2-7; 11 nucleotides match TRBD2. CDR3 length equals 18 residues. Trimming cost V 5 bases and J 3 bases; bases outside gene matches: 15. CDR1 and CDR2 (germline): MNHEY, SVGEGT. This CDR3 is CASSTTSGSNLGYYEQYF. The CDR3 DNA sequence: TGTGCCAGCAGTACCACTAGCGGGAGCAATCTAGGTTACTACGAGCAGTACTTC.

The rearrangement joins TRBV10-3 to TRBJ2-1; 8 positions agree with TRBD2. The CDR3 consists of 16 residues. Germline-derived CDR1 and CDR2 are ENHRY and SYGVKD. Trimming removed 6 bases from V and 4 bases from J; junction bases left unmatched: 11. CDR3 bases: TGTGCCATCAGAAGCGGAGCGGGAGCAGGGTACAATGAGCAGTTCTTC. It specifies CAIRSGAGAGYNEQFF.